This T cell receptor beta chain was obtained from a study of CD8 T cells in ankylosing spondylitis. Study-level results: Clones linked to the disease showed a CD8+ phenotype. They occurred at relatively low frequencies in peripheral blood. Past research had described some motif variants in reactive arthritis synovial fluid and blood. From matched ankylosing spondylitis synovial fluid, disease-linked clones were reportedly recovered at significantly enriched levels. Blood from ankylosing spondylitis patients appeared to carry a characteristic eight-variant TCR beta motif.

TCRdb analysed the 5' RACE reads with MiXCR anew, one entry per CDR3 protein. The data show some 800,000 distinct CDR3 sequences, with about an eighth seen just once and approximately 0.5% held by the top ten. To note about this clonotype: What it binds is not known.

The germline gives CDR1 MNHNS, CDR2 SASEGT. The V and J ends lost 5 bases and 4 bases respectively, with 11 bases between them. The CDR3 sequence is 14 residues long. The TCR sequence derives from a male donor with ankylosing spondylitis. V is TRBV6-1 and J is TRBJ2-2; no clear D gene. Sequences were obtained from blood, either unsorted or a sorted T cell fraction (not recorded which). The DNA of the CDR3 is TGTGCCAGCAGTAGGGAATATGGCACCGGGGAGCTGTTTTTT. Translation: CASSREYGTGELFF.